A single sample gave rise to the 27 T cell receptor beta chains below, sequenced in a study of CD8+ T cells in alopecia areata. Treatment reported: oral pan-JAK inhibitor, 5-10 mg twice daily. Sequencing used cDNA as its template, made by extracting RNA and reverse transcribing it. Assay used: immunoSEQ multiplex PCR; TCRdb lists only in-frame clones, some missing. This sample has 100,000 to 150,000 clones, with under 65% found just once. The specimen comprised CD4+ T cells sorted from blood, sampled at week 4, from a patient treated with tofacitinib. The receptors derive from a human donor with alopecia areata.

A few counts support this clone. The chain combines TRBV7-2 with TRBJ1-6; no reliable D call. The V end lost 5 bases, the J end lost 3 bases, and 17 bases lay between the germline ends. Germline loops: CDR1 SGHTA, CDR2 FQGNSA. The CDR3 runs 17 residues. Here the CDR3 DNA reads TGTGCCAGCAGCCCCCCACCGTGGCAGGTCTATAATTCACCCCTCCACTTT. It encodes CASSPPPWQVYNSPLHF.

V and J are TRBV29-1 and TRBJ2-5; TRBD2 is a possible D gene (5 bases). The V end was cut by 7 bases, the J end by 5 bases, with 14 bases between. Germline loops: CDR1 SQVTM, CDR2 ANQGSEA. There are 12 residues in the CDR3. CDR3 protein: CSGTRGMETQYF. The CDR3 DNA sequence: TGCAGCGGGACCAGAGGGATGGAGACCCAGTACTTC.

This clone was seen a few times. The chain couples TRBV30 to TRBJ1-2; 12 bases are a match to TRBD1. The J segment lost 7 bases and the V segment lost 8 bases, leaving 8 bases of the junction unmatched. Germline V lookup: CDR1 GTSNPN, CDR2 SVGIG (reference sequence). This CDR3 is built from 13 residues. The CDR3 sequence: CAGGQGAFFGYTF. The DNA of the CDR3 is TGTGCCGGGGGACAGGGGGCTTTCTTTGGCTACACCTTC.

This chain connects TRBV30 to TRBJ1-5; D remains unclear. The CDR3 totals 15 residues. From germline, CDR1 is GTSNPN and CDR2 SVGIG (reference sequence). V was cut by 2 bases and J by 3 bases, with 14 bases left in between. This CDR3 reads CAWSLSGGVNQPQHF. CDR3 in DNA: TGTGCCTGGAGTTTGTCCGGCGGAGTCAATCAGCCCCAGCATTTT.

The chain is built from TRBV30 and TRBJ2-2, with unresolved D. Germline V lookup: CDR1 GTSNPN, CDR2 SVGIG (reference sequence). The CDR3 totals 11 residues. Between the trimmed V and J ends, which lost 1 base and 8 bases, there was a span of 5 bases. The CDR3: CAWSERGELFF. The CDR3 DNA sequence: TGTGCCTGGAGTGAAAGGGGGGAGCTGTTTTTT.

The CDR3 coding sequence is TGTGCCAGCAGCTCATTTTTTTCCGGGATGAACACTGAAGCTTTCTTT. Translated, it gives CASSSFFSGMNTEAFF. This chain joins TRBV5-6 and TRBJ1-1; D uncertain. Per germline, CDR1 SGHDT and CDR2 YYEEEE. This CDR3 has 16 amino acids. The ends were cut back, 3 bases at V and 0 bases at J, with 15 bases in the middle.

The genes are TRBV29-1 and TRBJ1-1; D gene uncertain. CDR1 is SQVTM, CDR2 ANQGSEA, per germline. CDR3 length: 14 amino acids. The germline V and J ends were trimmed by 5 bases and 1 base, with 14 bases remaining between them. The CDR3 DNA is TGCAGCGTTTTTAAGGGAGCAGGGAACACTGAAGCTTTCTTT. Translated, it gives CSVFKGAGNTEAFF.

This chain joins TRBV7-2 and TRBJ2-5, with D maybe TRBD1 (5 bases). Trimming took off 6 bases at V and 7 bases at J, with 15 bases between the two ends. Germline V gene data show CDR1 as SGHTA and CDR2 as FQGNSA. CDR3 size: 13 residues. The DNA for the CDR3 is TGTGCCAGCAGTCTTACAGGCGCCGGGACCCAGTACTTC. Its protein is CASSLTGAGTQYF.

The rearrangement links TRBV7-2 to TRBJ2-3; 7 nucleotides agree with TRBD2. The CDR3 covers 15 residues. Germline V gene lookup returns CDR1 SGHTA and CDR2 FQGNSA. V shed 7 bases and J 3 bases; nucleotides not matched to a gene: 10. The CDR3 coding sequence is TGTGCCAGCACAAGCTCTAGCGGCTCTACAGATACGCAGTATTTT. Its protein is CASTSSSGSTDTQYF.

This clone was counted only a few times. The V call is TRBV4-1, the J call TRBJ1-5; the D gene is possibly TRBD1 (5 bases). Germline CDR1 reads MGHRA; CDR2 reads YSYEKL. The V end lost 0 bases, the J end lost 0 bases, and 12 bases lay between the germline ends. The CDR3 totals 17 residues. The CDR3 protein is CASSQEGTDYSNQPQHF. CDR3 sequence (DNA): TGCGCCAGCAGCCAAGAAGGGACGGATTATAGCAATCAGCCCCAGCATTTT.

This clone was seen a single time. The chain is built from TRBV5-1 and TRBJ2-3; no reliable D call. The ends were cut back, 4 bases at V and 0 bases at J, with 9 bases in the middle. CDR3 length: 14 amino acids. Germline V CDR1 and CDR2: SGHRS, YFSETQ. The DNA of the CDR3 is TGCGCCAGCAGCGTACAGAGAAGCACAGATACGCAGTATTTT. Translation gives CASSVQRSTDTQYF.

The chain combines TRBV7-2 with TRBJ1-1; D is uncertain. The CDR3 runs 14 residues. The germline gives CDR1 SGHTA, CDR2 FQGNSA. V was trimmed by 5 bases and J by 1 base, leaving 11 bases between them. The CDR3 DNA reads TGTGCCAGCAGCGGGAAGTGGGGGAACACTGAAGCTTTCTTT. Its translation is CASSGKWGNTEAFF.

CDR3 in DNA: TGTGCCAGCAGTTTGGACATAAGCTCCTACGAGCAGTACTTC. Translation: CASSLDISSYEQYF. This chain links TRBV28 with TRBJ2-7; a weak D match, TRBD1 (5 bases). Germline V lookup: CDR1 MDHEN, CDR2 SYDVKM. The CDR3 is made up of 14 amino acids. The germline V and J ends were trimmed by 3 bases and 0 bases, with 9 bases remaining between them.

The rearrangement links TRBV7-6 to TRBJ2-3, with D tentatively TRBD1 (5 bases). This CDR3 region has 15 residues. Looked up from germline, CDR1 is SGHVS and CDR2 is FNYEAQ. V was pared by 5 bases and J by 1 base, with 13 bases between. The CDR3 here is CASSPTGVGTDTQYF. In DNA, the CDR3 is TGTGCCAGCAGCCCCACAGGAGTTGGCACAGATACGCAGTATTTT.

This clone was observed once. The chain couples TRBV30 to TRBJ1-5; 12 nucleotides match TRBD1. Germline V gene data show CDR1 as GTSNPN and CDR2 as SVGIG (reference sequence). The CDR3 length is 19 residues. Trimming removed 1 base from V and 2 bases from J; junction bases left unmatched: 12. In nucleotides, the CDR3 is TGTGCCTGGAGTGCCTTAGGGACAGGGGGCGTTTGGGGCAATCAGCCCCAGCATTTT. Protein sequence: CAWSALGTGGVWGNQPQHF.

The chain combines TRBV29-1 with TRBJ2-7; 8 bases map to TRBD2. This CDR3 is 13 amino acids long. Germline assignment: CDR1 SQVTM and CDR2 ANQGSEA. Losses at the gene ends were 4 bases for V and 6 bases for J; bases not matched to a gene: 8. This chain's CDR3 is CSVVSGGAGEQYF. In nucleotides, the CDR3 is TGCAGCGTTGTGTCCGGGGGGGCCGGCGAGCAGTACTTC.

The chain joins TRBV29-1 to TRBJ2-7; D uncertain. The CDR3 runs 13 residues. The V end lost 4 bases, the J end lost 2 bases, and 12 bases lay between the germline ends. Germline CDR1 SQVTM, CDR2 ANQGSEA. The CDR3 DNA reads TGCAGCGTTGCCTCCGACAAGGCCTACGAGCAGTACTTC. This codes for CSVASDKAYEQYF.

The chain uses TRBV30 and TRBJ2-4; 7 bases match TRBD1. The ends lost 2 bases at V and 1 base at J; junction bases unmatched: 2. The CDR3 loop spans 14 amino acids. Looked up from germline, CDR1 is GTSNPN and CDR2 is SVGIG (reference sequence). In DNA, the CDR3 is TGTGCCTGGAGTCCGGGACAGGCCAAAAACATTCAGTACTTC. Translated: CAWSPGQAKNIQYF.

The chain is built from TRBV6-6 and TRBJ2-1; 8 bases are a match to TRBD2. The CDR3 is 14 residues long. Germline V gene data show CDR1 as MNHNY and CDR2 as SVGAGI (reference sequence). The V gene end was trimmed by 6 bases and the J gene end by 10 bases; junction bases not matched to a gene: 11. The CDR3 nucleotides are TGTGCCAGCAGCCCTCGGCGGGAGGATGGAGAGCAGTTCTTC. Translation gives CASSPRREDGEQFF.

The chain employs TRBV11-2 and TRBJ2-7, with a tentative D call TRBD2 (6 bases). V was shortened by 5 bases and J by 5 bases, with 13 bases between the two germline ends. Germline V gene sequence: CDR1 SGHAT, CDR2 FQNNGV. The CDR3 totals 13 residues. CDR3 protein: CASSPEGQNEQYF. CDR3 in DNA: TGTGCCAGCAGCCCGGAGGGGCAGAACGAGCAGTACTTC.

The chain couples TRBV15 to TRBJ1-1; no firm D call. The germline gives CDR1 LNHNV, CDR2 YYDKDF (reference sequence). V lost 2 bases and J 0 bases, leaving 1 base between the germline ends. The CDR3 covers 12 residues. The DNA of the CDR3 is TGTGCCACCAGCAGAATGAACACTGAAGCTTTCTTT. Its protein product is CATSRMNTEAFF.

The CDR3 sequence is CASSYGGGEGNQPQHF. CDR3 nucleotides: TGTGCCAGCAGCTACGGGGGAGGTGAAGGCAATCAGCCCCAGCATTTT. The rearrangement joins TRBV28 to TRBJ1-5, with D perhaps matching TRBD1 (5 bases). V lost 6 bases to trimming and J lost 2 bases, with 17 bases between them. From germline, CDR1 is MDHEN and CDR2 SYDVKM. The CDR3 is made up of 16 amino acids.

Note on this clone: This sample also contains other DNA sequences that code for the same CDR3. The chain carries TRBV18 and TRBJ1-1; D gene uncertain. V was trimmed by 2 bases and J by 1 base, leaving 5 bases between them. The CDR3 length is 13 residues. Per germline, CDR1 KGHSH and CDR2 LQKENI. CDR3 residues: CASSPTANTEAFF. CDR3 nucleotides: TGTGCCAGCTCACCAACCGCGAACACTGAAGCTTTCTTT.

For this clone: No DNA is shown, since the ends of the CDR3 on it are uncertain; the CDR3 is the one TCRdb lists. V gene TRBV2 combines with J gene TRBJ1-2; the listed D gene, TRBD1, was not tested against the DNA. The CDR3 spans 13 residues, counting both ends. Germline V CDR1 and CDR2: SNHLY, FYNNEI. The CDR3 is CASSTSGQGGYTF.

This chain connects TRBV15 to TRBJ1-5; D perhaps matches TRBD1 (5 bases). Per germline, CDR1 LNHNV and CDR2 YYDKDF (reference sequence). The CDR3 is 14 amino acids. V lost 3 bases and J lost 10, with 16 bases in between. Written as DNA, the CDR3 is TGTGCCACCAGCAGGGAGACAGTGGGGGGTCCCCAGCATTTT. Its protein product is CATSRETVGGPQHF. Looking up the rest from reference TRBV15 and TRBJ1-5 gives the full variable domain: DAMVIQNPRYQVTQFGKPVTLSCSQTLNHNVMYWYQQKSSQAPKLLFHYYDKDFNNEADTPDNFQSRRPNTSFCFLDIRSPGLGDTAMYLCATSRETVGGPQHFGDGTRLSIL.

The CDR3 DNA reads TGTGCCAGCAGCAATCTTGAGCAGTTCTTC. It yields the protein CASSNLEQFF. The J gene is TRBJ2-1, the V gene TRBV21-1; TRBD2 reflects the table's D call only, with no check against the DNA. TRBV21-1 corresponds to a pseudogene. The CDR3 contains 10 residues.

This chain links TRBV5-4 with TRBJ1-1, with 9 bases aligning to TRBD1. Germline-derived CDR1 and CDR2 are SGHNT and YYREEE (reference sequence). The CDR3 totals 16 residues. The J segment lost 5 bases and the V segment lost 3 bases, leaving 11 bases of the junction unmatched. CDR3 region: CASSSPTGGVGTEAFF. The CDR3 DNA is TGTGCCAGCAGCTCGCCTACAGGGGGCGTTGGTACTGAAGCTTTCTTT.